Given below is one T cell receptor beta chain in context. The data were obtained in a study of shared clonotypes between healthy human individuals. Trimming cost V 1 base and J 9 bases, with 8 bases left between them. Looked up from germline, CDR1 is SGHDT and CDR2 is YYEEEE. The CDR3 length is 12 residues. The assay was immunoSEQ multiplex PCR, and TCRdb's table has in-frame clones only and misses some. The sample has about 2.3 million clones, over 90% seen once. The source of this sequence is a man between 18 and 35 years old in good health. Some clones in this sample may be carry-over from other donors' samples. The source material was naive CD4+ T cells from PBMCs. Subset of the sample: CD45RA+ positively selected. V is TRBV5-6 and J is TRBJ2-1, with D uncertain. The CDR3 loop reads CASSLLMGEQFF. In DNA form, the CDR3 reads TGTGCCAGCAGCTTGCTAATGGGTGAGCAGTTCTTC.